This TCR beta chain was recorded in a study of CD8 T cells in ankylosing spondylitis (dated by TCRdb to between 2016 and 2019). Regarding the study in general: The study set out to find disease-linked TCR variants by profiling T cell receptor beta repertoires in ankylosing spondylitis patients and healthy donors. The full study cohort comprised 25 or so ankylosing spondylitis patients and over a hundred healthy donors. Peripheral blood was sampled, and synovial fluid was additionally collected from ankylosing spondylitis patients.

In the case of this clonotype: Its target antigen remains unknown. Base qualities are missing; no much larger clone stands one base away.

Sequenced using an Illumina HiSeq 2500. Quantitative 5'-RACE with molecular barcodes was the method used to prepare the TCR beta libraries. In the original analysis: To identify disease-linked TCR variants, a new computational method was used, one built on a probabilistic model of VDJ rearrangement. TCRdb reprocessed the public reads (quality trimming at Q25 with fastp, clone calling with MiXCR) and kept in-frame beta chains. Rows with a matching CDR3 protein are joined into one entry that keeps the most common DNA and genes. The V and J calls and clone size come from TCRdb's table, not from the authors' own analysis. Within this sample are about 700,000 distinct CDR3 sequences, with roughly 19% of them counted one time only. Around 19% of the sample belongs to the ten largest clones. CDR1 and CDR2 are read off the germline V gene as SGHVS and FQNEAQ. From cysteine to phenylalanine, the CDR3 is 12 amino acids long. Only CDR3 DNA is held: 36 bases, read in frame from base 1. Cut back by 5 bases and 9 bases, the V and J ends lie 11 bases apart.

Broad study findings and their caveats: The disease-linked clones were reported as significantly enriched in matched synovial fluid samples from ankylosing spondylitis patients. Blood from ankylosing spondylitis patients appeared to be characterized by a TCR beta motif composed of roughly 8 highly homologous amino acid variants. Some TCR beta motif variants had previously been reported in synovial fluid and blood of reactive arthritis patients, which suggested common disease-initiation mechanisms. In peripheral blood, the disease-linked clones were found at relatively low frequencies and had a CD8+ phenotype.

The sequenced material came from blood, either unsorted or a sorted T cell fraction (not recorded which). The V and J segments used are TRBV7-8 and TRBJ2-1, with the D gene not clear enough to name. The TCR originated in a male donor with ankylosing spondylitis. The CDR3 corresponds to CASSQHVSEQFF. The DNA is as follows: TGTGCCAGCAGCCAACACGTTAGTGAGCAGTTCTTC.